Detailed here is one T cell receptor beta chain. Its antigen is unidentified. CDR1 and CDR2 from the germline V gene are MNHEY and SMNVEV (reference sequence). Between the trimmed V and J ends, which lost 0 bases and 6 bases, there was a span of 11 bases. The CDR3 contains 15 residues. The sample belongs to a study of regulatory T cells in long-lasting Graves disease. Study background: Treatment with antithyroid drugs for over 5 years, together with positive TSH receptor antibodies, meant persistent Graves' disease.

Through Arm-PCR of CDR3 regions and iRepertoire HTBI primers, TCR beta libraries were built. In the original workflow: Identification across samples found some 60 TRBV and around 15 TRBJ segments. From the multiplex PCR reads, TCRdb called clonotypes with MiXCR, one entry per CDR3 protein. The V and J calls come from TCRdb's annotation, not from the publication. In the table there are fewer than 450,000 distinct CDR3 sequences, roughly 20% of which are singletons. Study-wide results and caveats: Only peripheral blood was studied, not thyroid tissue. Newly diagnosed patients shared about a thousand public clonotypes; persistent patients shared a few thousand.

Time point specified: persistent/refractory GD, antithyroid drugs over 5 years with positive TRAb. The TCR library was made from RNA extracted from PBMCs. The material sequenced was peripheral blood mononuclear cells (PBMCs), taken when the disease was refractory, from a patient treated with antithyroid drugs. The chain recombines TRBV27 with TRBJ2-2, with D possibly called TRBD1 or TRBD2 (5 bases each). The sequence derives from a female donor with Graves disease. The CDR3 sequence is CASSLSRGVAGELFF. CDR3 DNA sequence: TGTGCCAGCAGTTTATCCCGAGGGGTCGCCGGGGAGCTGTTTTTT.